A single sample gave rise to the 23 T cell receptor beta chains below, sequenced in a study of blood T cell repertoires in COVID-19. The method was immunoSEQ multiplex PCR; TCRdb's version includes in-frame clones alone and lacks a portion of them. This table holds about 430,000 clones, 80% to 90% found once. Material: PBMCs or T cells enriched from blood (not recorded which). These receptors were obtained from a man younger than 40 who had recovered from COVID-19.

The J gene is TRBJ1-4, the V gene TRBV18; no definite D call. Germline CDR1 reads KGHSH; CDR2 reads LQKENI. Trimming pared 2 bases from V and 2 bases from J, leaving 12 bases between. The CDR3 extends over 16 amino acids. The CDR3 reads CASSPSPGSTNEKLFF. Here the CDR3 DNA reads TGTGCCAGCTCACCATCTCCGGGGAGCACTAATGAAAAACTGTTTTTT.

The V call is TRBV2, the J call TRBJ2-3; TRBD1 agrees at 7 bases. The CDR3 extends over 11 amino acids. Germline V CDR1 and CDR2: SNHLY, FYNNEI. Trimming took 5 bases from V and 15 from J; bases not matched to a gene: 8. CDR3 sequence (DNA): TGTGCCAGCAGTCAAATTTGGGACAGTTATTTT. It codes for CASSQIWDSYF.

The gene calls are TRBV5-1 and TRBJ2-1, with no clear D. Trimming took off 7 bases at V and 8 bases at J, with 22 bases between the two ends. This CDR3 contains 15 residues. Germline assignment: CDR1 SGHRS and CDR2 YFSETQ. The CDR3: CASSLDPSQRYEQFF. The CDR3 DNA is TGCGCCAGCTCCCTAGACCCATCCCAGAGGTATGAGCAGTTCTTC.

In nucleotides, the CDR3 is TGTGCCAGCAGCTCGGGACAGAACACTGAAGCTTTCTTT. Encoded protein: CASSSGQNTEAFF. This chain connects TRBV7-2 to TRBJ1-1; the D gene is possibly TRBD1 (6 bases). This CDR3 has 13 residues. Per the germline V gene, CDR1 is SGHTA and CDR2 is FQGNSA. Trimming pared 4 bases from V and 1 base from J, leaving 7 bases between.

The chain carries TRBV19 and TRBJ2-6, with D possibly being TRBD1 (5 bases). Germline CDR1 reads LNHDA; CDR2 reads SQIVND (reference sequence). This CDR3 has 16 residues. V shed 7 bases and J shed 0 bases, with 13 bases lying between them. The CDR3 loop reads CASTQGSISGANVLTF. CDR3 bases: TGTGCCAGTACTCAGGGAAGTATCTCTGGGGCCAACGTCCTGACTTTC.

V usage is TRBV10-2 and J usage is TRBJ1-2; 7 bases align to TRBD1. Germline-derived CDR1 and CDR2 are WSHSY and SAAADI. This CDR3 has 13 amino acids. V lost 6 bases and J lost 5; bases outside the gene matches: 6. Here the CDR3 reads CASRETGSYGYTF. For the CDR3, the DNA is TGCGCCAGCAGGGAGACAGGGAGTTATGGCTACACCTTC.

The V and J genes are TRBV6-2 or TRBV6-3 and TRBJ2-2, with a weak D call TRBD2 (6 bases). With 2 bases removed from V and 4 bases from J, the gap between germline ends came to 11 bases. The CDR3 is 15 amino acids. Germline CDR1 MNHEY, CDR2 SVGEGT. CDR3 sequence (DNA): TGTGCCAGCAGTTACAGGAGGGCCCTCACCGGGGAGCTGTTTTTT. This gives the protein CASSYRRALTGELFF.

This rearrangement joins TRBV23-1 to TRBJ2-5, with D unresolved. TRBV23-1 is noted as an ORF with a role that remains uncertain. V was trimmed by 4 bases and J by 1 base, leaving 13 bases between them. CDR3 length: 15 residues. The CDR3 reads CASSRARHRQETQYF. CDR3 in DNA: TGCGCCAGCAGTCGGGCAAGACACCGCCAAGAGACCCAGTACTTC.

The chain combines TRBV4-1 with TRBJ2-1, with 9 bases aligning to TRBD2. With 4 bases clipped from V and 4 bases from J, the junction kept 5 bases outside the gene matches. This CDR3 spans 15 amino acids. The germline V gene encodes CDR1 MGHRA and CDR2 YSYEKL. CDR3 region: CASSPSGRTYNEQFF. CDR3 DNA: TGCGCCAGCAGCCCCAGCGGGAGGACTTACAATGAGCAGTTCTTC.

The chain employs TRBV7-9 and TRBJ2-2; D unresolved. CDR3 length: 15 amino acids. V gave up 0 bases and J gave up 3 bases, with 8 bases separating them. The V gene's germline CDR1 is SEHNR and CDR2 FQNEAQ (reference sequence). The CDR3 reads CASSLASTYTGELFF. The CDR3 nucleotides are TGTGCCAGCAGCTTAGCTAGCACATACACCGGGGAGCTGTTTTTT.

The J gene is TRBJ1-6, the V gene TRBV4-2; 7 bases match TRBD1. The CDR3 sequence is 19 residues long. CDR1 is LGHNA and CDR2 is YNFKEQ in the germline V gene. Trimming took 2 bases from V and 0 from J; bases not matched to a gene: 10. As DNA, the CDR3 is TGTGCCAGCAGCCAAACCGGGGCAGGGGGAGGCTCCTATAATTCACCCCTCCACTTT. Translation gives CASSQTGAGGGSYNSPLHF.

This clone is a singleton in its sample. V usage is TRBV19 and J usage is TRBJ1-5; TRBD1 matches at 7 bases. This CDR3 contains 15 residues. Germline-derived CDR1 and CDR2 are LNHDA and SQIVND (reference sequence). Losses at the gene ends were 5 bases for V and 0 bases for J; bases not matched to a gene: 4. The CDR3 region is CASSSGGYSNQPQHF. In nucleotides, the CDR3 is TGTGCCAGTAGTTCAGGGGGTTATAGCAATCAGCCCCAGCATTTT.

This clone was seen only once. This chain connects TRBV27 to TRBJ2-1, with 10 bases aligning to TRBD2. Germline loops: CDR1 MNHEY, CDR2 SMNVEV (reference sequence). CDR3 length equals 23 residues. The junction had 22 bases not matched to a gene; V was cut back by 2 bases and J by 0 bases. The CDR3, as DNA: TGTGCCAGCAGTTTAGTCCCTAGCGGGAGCCCCCGGGAGCCTAGCCCCTCCTACAATGAGCAGTTCTTC. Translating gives CASSLVPSGSPREPSPSYNEQFF.

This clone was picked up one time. The CDR3 DNA reads as TGCGCCAGCAGCTTGGTCCTTAGCGGGAGTAGGTACAATGAGCAGTTCTTC. It codes for CASSLVLSGSRYNEQFF. V and J are TRBV5-1 and TRBJ2-1; 9 nucleotides line up with TRBD2. The CDR3 contains 17 residues. The ends lost 0 bases at V and 4 bases at J; junction bases unmatched: 8. The germline V gene has CDR1 SGHRS and CDR2 YFSETQ.

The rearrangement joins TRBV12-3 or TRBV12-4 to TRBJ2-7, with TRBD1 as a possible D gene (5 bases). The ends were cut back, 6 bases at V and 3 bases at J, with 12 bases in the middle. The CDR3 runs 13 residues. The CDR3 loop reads CASSRQINYEQYF. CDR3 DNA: TGTGCCAGCAGCAGACAGATTAACTACGAGCAGTACTTC.

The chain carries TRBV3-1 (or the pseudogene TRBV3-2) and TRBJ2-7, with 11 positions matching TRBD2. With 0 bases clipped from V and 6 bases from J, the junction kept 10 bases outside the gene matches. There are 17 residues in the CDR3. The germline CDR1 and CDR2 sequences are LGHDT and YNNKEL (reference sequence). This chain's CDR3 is CASSQEVVTSGTGEQYF. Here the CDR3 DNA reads TGTGCCAGCAGCCAAGAGGTAGTGACTAGCGGGACAGGCGAGCAGTACTTC.

The CDR3 region is CASSQVGVAGKETQYF. CDR3 bases: TGTGCCAGCAGCCAAGTCGGAGTAGCGGGCAAAGAGACCCAGTACTTC. V gene TRBV3-1 (or the pseudogene TRBV3-2) combines with J gene TRBJ2-5; 7 bases are shared with TRBD2. V shed 1 base, J shed 3 bases, and the junction held 8 bases outside the gene matches. The CDR3 is 16 residues long. Germline CDR1 reads LGHDT; CDR2 reads YNNKEL (reference sequence).

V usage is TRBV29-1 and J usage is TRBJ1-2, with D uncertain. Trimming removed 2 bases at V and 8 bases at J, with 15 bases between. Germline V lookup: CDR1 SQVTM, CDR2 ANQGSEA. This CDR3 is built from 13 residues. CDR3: CSVERSRGWGYTF. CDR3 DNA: TGCAGCGTTGAACGGAGCCGAGGGTGGGGCTACACCTTC.

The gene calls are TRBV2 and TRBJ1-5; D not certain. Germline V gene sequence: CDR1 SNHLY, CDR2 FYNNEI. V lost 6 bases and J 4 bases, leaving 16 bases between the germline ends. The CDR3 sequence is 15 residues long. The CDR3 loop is CASSEVVNPNQPQHF. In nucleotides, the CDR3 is TGTGCCAGCAGCGAGGTGGTGAACCCGAATCAGCCCCAGCATTTT.

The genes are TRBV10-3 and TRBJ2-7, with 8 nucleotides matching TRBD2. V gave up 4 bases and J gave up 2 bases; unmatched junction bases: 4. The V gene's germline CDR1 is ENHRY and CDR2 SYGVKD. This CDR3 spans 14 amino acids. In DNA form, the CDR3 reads TGTGCCATCAGTGCTGAGCGGGGGACCTACGAGCAGTACTTC. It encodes CAISAERGTYEQYF.

DNA of the CDR3: TGTGCCAGCAGTTTACCACGCAGGCTAAACACTGAAGCTTTCTTT. Translating it yields CASSLPRRLNTEAFF. J is TRBJ1-1 and V is TRBV27; D remains ambiguous. Germline-derived CDR1 and CDR2 are MNHEY and SMNVEV (reference sequence). CDR3 size: 15 residues. V shed 2 bases and J shed 2 bases, with 12 bases lying between them.

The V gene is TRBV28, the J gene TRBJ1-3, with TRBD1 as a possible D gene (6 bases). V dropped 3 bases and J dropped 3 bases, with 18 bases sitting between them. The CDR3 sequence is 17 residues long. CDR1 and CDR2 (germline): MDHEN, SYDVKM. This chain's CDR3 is CASSFSGGRTGGNTIYF. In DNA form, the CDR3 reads TGTGCCAGCAGTTTCTCCGGGGGGCGCACGGGTGGAAACACCATATATTTT.

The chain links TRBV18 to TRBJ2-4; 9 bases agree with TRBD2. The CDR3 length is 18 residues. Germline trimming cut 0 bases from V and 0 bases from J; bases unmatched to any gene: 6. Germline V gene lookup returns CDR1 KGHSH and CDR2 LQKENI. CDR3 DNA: TGTGCCAGCTCACCACCGTCTAGCGGGGACTTAGCCAAAAACATTCAGTACTTC. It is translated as CASSPPSSGDLAKNIQYF.